This T cell receptor beta chain was observed in a study of radiation and T cells in renal cell carcinoma. Whole-study results and caveats: From baseline, blood top tumor clonotypes peaked at 2 weeks post-radiation.

Points on this clone: Its matching antigen is unknown.

Time point of the sample: baseline pretreatment blood. The treatment: 15 Gy SBRT to primary tumor, nephrectomy 4 weeks later. The patient's renal cell carcinoma had clear cell pathology. Per germline, CDR1 LGHNA and CDR2 YSLEER. The CDR3 totals 15 residues. The trim removed 4 bases at V and 3 bases at J, leaving 7 bases unmatched. Repertoires were generated with immunoSEQ multiplex PCR, while TCRdb's copy carries only in-frame clones and drops some. The sample holds approximately 120,000 clones; around 84% are singletons and the top ten take under 4%. The sequencing here drew on blood, taken from a patient whose treatment included radiotherapy and nephrectomy. V is TRBV4-3 and J is TRBJ2-7, with TRBD2 identical over 9 bases. The sequence derives from a woman aged 60-75 years with renal cell carcinoma. For the CDR3, the DNA is TGCGCCAGCAGCCGTCGACTAGCGGACCTCTACGAGCAGTACTTC. This encodes CASSRRLADLYEQYF.